Shown below are 7 T cell receptor beta chains from a single sample sequenced in a study of cytomegalovirus exposure and HLA in healthy donors. Clones were sequenced by immunoSEQ multiplex PCR, and TCRdb holds only the in-frame ones, with some missing. The profile covers some 100,000 clones, with about nine tenths appearing a single time and about 2% taken by the ten largest. The sample consisted of PBMCs. These receptors were obtained from a woman under 30 in good health and CMV-seronegative.

This clone was seen a single time. The gene calls are TRBV6-6 and TRBJ1-3, with unresolved D. Trimming stripped 6 bases from V and 1 base from J, with 10 bases between. Germline CDR1 is MNHNY and CDR2 is SVGAGI (reference sequence). The CDR3 totals 14 residues. The CDR3 DNA follows: TGTGCCAGCAGCCTAGATGGTTCTGGAAACACCATATATTTT. Protein product: CASSLDGSGNTIYF.

The V and J genes are TRBV11-2 and TRBJ2-7; TRBD1 matches at 7 bases. From germline, CDR1 is SGHAT and CDR2 FQNNGV. The CDR3 sequence is 15 residues long. V lost 1 base and J lost 0; bases outside the gene matches: 3. The CDR3 DNA reads as TGTGCCAGCAGCTTAGGCTCAGGGGGCTCCTACGAGCAGTACTTC. Protein sequence: CASSLGSGGSYEQYF.

The genes are TRBV5-4 and TRBJ2-7; a possible D gene is TRBD2 (6 bases). The CDR3 runs 15 residues. The germline gives CDR1 SGHNT, CDR2 YYREEE (reference sequence). V was cut by 1 base and J by 2 bases, with 13 bases left in between. CDR3 in amino acids: CASSLWRGKAYEQYF. Here the CDR3 DNA reads TGTGCCAGCAGCTTGTGGCGGGGAAAGGCCTACGAGCAGTACTTC.

V gene TRBV5-6 combines with J gene TRBJ1-4; no clear D. CDR1 is SGHDT, CDR2 YYEEEE, per germline. The germline V and J ends were trimmed by 3 bases and 7 bases, with 16 bases remaining between them. The CDR3 spans 15 residues. Here the CDR3 reads CASSSLTLSGEKLFF. CDR3 DNA sequence: TGTGCCAGCAGCTCCCTGACTCTTTCGGGTGAAAAACTGTTTTTT.

The table lists this clone with a few counts. The chain uses TRBV19 and TRBJ1-2; D possibly corresponds to TRBD1 (6 bases). The V and J ends lost 5 bases and 4 bases respectively, with 11 bases between them. The CDR3 consists of 13 residues. Germline V gene sequence: CDR1 LNHDA, CDR2 SQIVND (reference sequence). The CDR3 DNA follows: TGTGCCAGTAGTCCGGACAGAGGCTATGGCTACACCTTC. It specifies CASSPDRGYGYTF.

This clone was seen just once. The V and J genes are TRBV9 and TRBJ1-2; D ambiguous. The CDR3 has 15 residues. Per the germline V gene, CDR1 is SGDLS and CDR2 is YYNGEE. V was pared by 0 bases and J by 7 bases, with 16 bases between. The CDR3 here is CASSVASGVSGGYTF. The CDR3, as DNA: TGTGCCAGCAGCGTAGCGTCCGGGGTGTCGGGTGGCTACACCTTC.

The rearrangement joins TRBV11-1 to TRBJ2-7, with 7 bases aligning to TRBD2. The CDR3 loop spans 12 amino acids. The V segment lost 5 bases and the J segment 3 bases; nucleotides outside the gene matches: 1. In germline, CDR1 is SGHAT, CDR2 FQDESV (reference sequence). The CDR3 DNA follows: TGTGCCAGCAGCCGCGGGGGCTACGAGCAGTACTTC. Residues: CASSRGGYEQYF. Full variable domain (rest looked up from reference TRBV11-1 and TRBJ2-7): EAEVAQSPRYKITEKSQAVAFWCDPISGHATLYWYRQILGQGPELLVQFQDESVVDDSQLPKDRFSAERLKGVDSTLKIQPAELGDSAMYLCASSRGGYEQYFGPGTRLTVT.